Listed below are T cell receptor beta chains from one sample, sequenced in a study of blood T cell repertoires in COVID-19. Profiled with immunoSEQ multiplex PCR; TCRdb holds only in-frame clones, not every one. The sample records 120,000 or so clones, roughly 84% being singletons. Sample: peripheral blood. The receptors were sampled from a man between 60 and 75 years old with acute or convalescent COVID-19. Each CDR3 is given with its conserved first and last residue. Each record gives: J gene, clone size, V gene, D gene, CDR3 protein, CDR3 DNA. A D gene is named only where the DNA matches it firmly. Where a row states a size, it is once, few, many or the class of an expanded clone; other rows omit it.

TRBJ2-3 | - | TRBV7-9 | - | CASSLVPGEYTQYF | TGTGCCAGCAGCTTAGTGCCAGGGGAGTATACGCAGTATTTT
TRBJ2-1 | - | TRBV12-3/TRBV12-4 | - | CASSLQYNEQFF | TGTGCCAGCAGCCTACAGTACAATGAGCAGTTCTTC
TRBJ1-4 | - | TRBV7-2 | TRBD1 | CASRDRGGLFF | TGTGCCAGCAGGGACAGGGGCGGACTGTTTTTT
TRBJ2-2 | - | TRBV14 | - | CASSQDLTSHGELFF | TGTGCCAGCAGCCAAGATCTGACTAGTCACGGGGAGCTGTTTTTT
TRBJ2-3 | few | TRBV7-9 | TRBD1 | CASSTDGGQGTNTQYF | TGTGCCAGCAGCACAGATGGGGGACAGGGTACGAATACGCAGTATTTT
TRBJ2-5 | once | TRBV27 | - | CASSLSEETQYF | TGTGCCAGCAGTTTGTCCGAAGAGACCCAGTACTTC
TRBJ2-1 | - | TRBV6-2/TRBV6-3 | - | CASSYRDGGVSNEQFF | TGTGCCAGCAGTTACCGGGATGGAGGCGTTAGCAATGAGCAGTTCTTC
TRBJ2-7 | - | TRBV6-5 | TRBD1 | CASSYSGQGTYEQYF | TGTGCCAGCAGTTACTCGGGACAGGGTACCTACGAGCAGTACTTC
TRBJ1-1 | few | TRBV28 | - | CASSFDETEAFF | TGTGCCAGCAGTTTTGATGAGACTGAAGCTTTCTTT
TRBJ2-1 | - | TRBV6-2/TRBV6-3 | - | CASSYLQTGFSTGSSYNEQFF | TGTGCCAGCAGTTACCTTCAGACGGGGTTCTCGACTGGTAGCTCCTACAATGAGCAGTTCTTC
TRBJ2-4 | - | TRBV11-3 | - | CASSSGSKNIQYF | TGTGCCAGCAGCTCAGGATCCAAAAACATTCAGTACTTC
TRBJ1-5 | - | TRBV2 | - | CASSEAKGDGFNQPQHF | TGTGCCAGCAGTGAAGCAAAGGGAGACGGATTCAATCAGCCCCAGCATTTT
TRBJ2-5 | - | TRBV12-3/TRBV12-4 | - | CASSSNSGETQYF | TGTGCCAGCAGCTCGAACAGTGGCGAGACCCAGTACTTC
TRBJ2-2 | few | TRBV5-1 | - | CASSFGHLTGELFF | TGCGCCAGCAGCTTCGGACATCTAACCGGGGAGCTGTTTTTT
TRBJ1-2 | - | TRBV5-1 | - | CASSLSGESGYTF | TGCGCCAGCAGCTTGTCGGGGGAGAGTGGCTACACCTTC
TRBJ1-5 | - | TRBV28 | TRBD1 | CASSGSGGFNQPQHF | TGTGCCAGCAGCGGTTCAGGGGGCTTCAATCAGCCCCAGCATTTT
TRBJ2-3 | - | TRBV4-2 | TRBD2 | CASSQDPSGRAADTQYF | TGTGCCAGCAGCCAAGATCCTAGCGGGAGGGCCGCAGATACGCAGTATTTT
TRBJ2-3 | - | TRBV7-8 | - | CASSRPGDTQYF | TGTGCCAGCAGCCGACCGGGGGATACGCAGTATTTT
TRBJ2-1 | few | TRBV4-1 | - | CASSQDEAGLFFILF | TGCGCCAGCAGCCAAGATGAGGCAGGGCTTTTTTTCATCCTCTTC
TRBJ2-2 | few | TRBV11-2 | - | CASKRAGTGELFF | TGTGCCAGCAAGAGGGCCGGCACCGGGGAGCTGTTTTTT
TRBJ2-7 | - | TRBV7-9 | TRBD2 | CASSPGLAGGQPYEQYF | TGTGCCAGCAGCCCAGGACTAGCGGGAGGGCAGCCCTACGAGCAGTACTTC
TRBJ2-3 | - | TRBV7-6 | - | CASSLVTGADTQYF | TGTGCCAGCAGCTTAGTGACGGGGGCAGATACGCAGTATTTT
TRBJ2-7 | - | TRBV19 | TRBD1 | CASSIVGTGSYEQYF | TGTGCCAGTAGTATAGTGGGGACAGGGTCCTACGAGCAGTACTTC
TRBJ1-1 | once | TRBV3-1/TRBV3-2 | - | CASSLEGRTEAFF | TGTGCCAGCAGCCTCGAGGGGAGGACTGAAGCTTTCTTT
TRBJ1-2 | - | TRBV19 | - | CASSIKTGRVDGYTF | TGTGCCAGTAGTATAAAGACAGGTCGTGTAGATGGCTACACCTTC
TRBJ2-7 | - | TRBV7-2 | TRBD2 | CASSSGAGAGYEQYF | TGTGCCAGCAGCTCGGGAGCGGGGGCGGGCTACGAGCAGTACTTC
TRBJ2-7 | - | TRBV6-2/TRBV6-3 | - | CASSYSLDYEQYF | TGTGCCAGCAGTTACTCGCTAGACTACGAGCAGTACTTC
TRBJ2-1 | few | TRBV5-6 | - | CASSLGGGAGNEQFF | TGTGCCAGCAGCTTGGGCGGGGGCGCCGGTAATGAGCAGTTCTTC
TRBJ2-7 | medium-sized | TRBV7-9 | TRBD1 | CASTLDRDHEQYF | TGTGCCAGCACCCTGGACAGGGACCACGAGCAGTACTTC
TRBJ2-3 | - | TRBV9 | - | CASSAYRETDTQYF | TGTGCCAGCAGCGCCTACAGGGAGACAGATACGCAGTATTTT
TRBJ2-2 | - | TRBV7-8 | TRBD2 | CASSFLSGLNTGELFF | TGTGCCAGCAGCTTTCTTAGCGGGTTGAACACCGGGGAGCTGTTTTTT
TRBJ2-5 | - | TRBV19 | - | CASSMAGRETQYF | TGTGCCAGTAGTATGGCGGGGAGGGAGACCCAGTACTTC
TRBJ2-7 | once | TRBV28 | TRBD2 | CASQFFWGTSGYEQYF | TGTGCCAGCCAATTTTTCTGGGGGACTAGCGGCTACGAGCAGTACTTC
TRBJ2-7 | - | TRBV4-3 | - | CASSQGTFSYEQYF | TGCGCCAGCAGCCAAGGGACTTTCTCCTACGAGCAGTACTTC
TRBJ1-3 | once | TRBV3-1/TRBV3-2 | - | CASSQYSVNILSGNTIYF | TGTGCCAGCAGCCAATATTCTGTGAACATCCTCTCTGGAAACACCATATATTTT
TRBJ2-7 | - | TRBV28 | - | CASSLTGGGAYEQYF | TGTGCCAGCAGTTTAACAGGGGGGGGAGCCTACGAGCAGTACTTC
TRBJ2-1 | - | TRBV6-5 | TRBD2 | CASSKGLAGALEQFF | TGTGCCAGCAGTAAGGGACTAGCGGGAGCTTTAGAGCAGTTCTTC
TRBJ2-1 | few | TRBV10-3 | - | CAIRGVPYNEQFF | TGTGCCATCAGAGGGGTCCCCTACAATGAGCAGTTCTTC
TRBJ2-7 | - | TRBV27 | TRBD2 | CASSPGLAGEQYF | TGTGCCAGCAGCCCGGGACTAGCTGGCGAGCAGTACTTC
TRBJ2-2 | many | TRBV3-1/TRBV3-2 | - | CASSQGGTGELFF | TGTGCCAGCAGCCAGGGAGGCACCGGGGAGCTGTTTTTT
TRBJ2-1 | - | TRBV12-3/TRBV12-4 | - | CASSFLLNEQFF | TGTGCCAGCAGTTTCTTATTGAATGAGCAGTTCTTC
TRBJ1-2 | - | TRBV6-6 | TRBD1 | CASSRQGADYGYTF | TGTGCCAGCAGCCGACAGGGGGCGGACTATGGCTACACCTTC
TRBJ1-5 | - | TRBV4-3 | - | CASSQDERGRQPQHF | TGCGCCAGCAGCCAAGATGAAAGGGGTCGACAGCCCCAGCATTTT
TRBJ2-5 | - | TRBV24-1 | TRBD1 | CATSDYGTGAQETQYF | TGTGCCACCAGTGATTACGGGACAGGGGCACAAGAGACCCAGTACTTC
TRBJ1-2 | - | TRBV6-5 | TRBD1 | CASSPQTGAKGAF | TGTGCCAGCAGTCCCCAGACAGGGGCCAAAGGGGCCTTC
TRBJ1-5 | - | TRBV7-9 | TRBD1 | CASSLEGAGSNQPQHF | TGTGCCAGCAGCTTAGAGGGGGCTGGAAGCAATCAGCCCCAGCATTTT
TRBJ1-4 | - | TRBV30 | - | CAWSDGVVATNEKLFF | TGTGCCTGGTCCGACGGGGTGGTAGCAACTAATGAAAAACTGTTTTTT
TRBJ2-1 | - | TRBV19 | TRBD2 | CASSSWGGNYNEQFF | TGTGCCAGTAGTTCCTGGGGAGGGAATTACAATGAGCAGTTCTTC
TRBJ2-2 | - | TRBV5-1 | - | CASSWGDTGELFF | TGCGCCAGCAGCTGGGGCGACACCGGGGAGCTGTTTTTT
TRBJ2-1 | - | TRBV9 | TRBD2 | CASSYRLAVSSYNEQFF | TGTGCCAGCAGCTACCGACTAGCGGTAAGCTCCTACAATGAGCAGTTCTTC
TRBJ1-5 | - | TRBV28 | - | CASSLTDNQPQHF | TGTGCCAGCAGTTTGACAGATAATCAGCCCCAGCATTTT
TRBJ2-1 | few | TRBV27 | TRBD2 | CASAGLAVRDEQFF | TGTGCCAGCGCGGGACTAGCGGTTAGGGATGAGCAGTTCTTC